This entry features one TCR beta chain sequence. Its antigen is not known. Losses at the gene ends were 5 bases for V and 4 bases for J; bases not matched to a gene: 4. Germline loops: CDR1 LNHNV, CDR2 YYDKDF (reference sequence). The CDR3 has 14 residues. The table came from immunoSEQ multiplex PCR; TCRdb's copy has only in-frame clones and leaves some out. The sample contains about 160,000 clones, about 90% of which appear only once. This entry belongs to a study of T cell responses to AZD1222 COVID-19 vaccine. Whole-study findings and limits: Once two AZD1222 doses were given, Spike-specific TCR breadth and depth went up. Vaccine-associated CD4 TCRs spanned spike, dominant at 160-218 and 743-854. Targets within unmutated variant regions were reportedly found for nearly half of spike-specific TCRs.

This clonotype originated in an adult in good health. This chain joins TRBV15 and TRBJ2-7, with 11 bases matching TRBD1. Material: peripheral blood, obtained on day 0 of MenACWY control vaccination. CDR3 nucleotides: TGTGCCACCAGCCTGGACAGGGGGCGTTACGAGCAGTACTTC. This sequence encodes CATSLDRGRYEQYF.